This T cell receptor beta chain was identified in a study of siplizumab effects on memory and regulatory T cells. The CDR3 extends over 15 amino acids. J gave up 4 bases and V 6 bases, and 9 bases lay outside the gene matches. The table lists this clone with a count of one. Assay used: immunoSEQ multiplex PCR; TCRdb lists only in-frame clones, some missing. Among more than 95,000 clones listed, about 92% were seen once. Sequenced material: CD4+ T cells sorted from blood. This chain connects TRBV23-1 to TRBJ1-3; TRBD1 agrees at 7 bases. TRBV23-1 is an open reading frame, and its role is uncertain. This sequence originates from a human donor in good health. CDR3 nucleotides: TGCGCCAGCAGACCTCCCTCGGACAGGGGAAACACCATATATTTT. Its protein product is CASRPPSDRGNTIYF.